Listed here are 5 T cell receptor beta chains from one sample, sequenced in a study of Ad26.COV2.S vaccination and SARS-CoV-2 variants. The protocol was immunoSEQ multiplex PCR, while the TCRdb copy is restricted to in-frame clones and leaves out a portion. The sample lists under 600,000 clones; roughly nine tenths were seen once. Treatment noted: some 20 received Ad26.COV2.S at low or high dose, single or two shots; about 5 received placebo; per-sample allocation not given. All samples were drawn on day 63, counting from the first vaccine or placebo injection. The sequenced sample was peripheral blood, obtained in a trial of Ad26.COV2.S vaccine versus placebo. All receptors come from a person aged 18-60 years who received the Ad26.COV2.S COVID-19 vaccine or a placebo.

This rearrangement joins TRBV9 to TRBJ1-5; D ambiguous. CDR1 is SGDLS, CDR2 YYNGEE, per germline. The CDR3 extends over 14 amino acids. V lost 2 bases, J lost 5 bases, and 11 bases lay in between. The CDR3 loop is CASSVSGSDQPQHF. CDR3 nucleotide sequence: TGTGCCAGCAGCGTCTCGGGTTCTGATCAGCCCCAGCATTTT.

The chain joins TRBV7-8 to TRBJ2-7; 7 bases are a match to TRBD1. Germline CDR1 is SGHVS and CDR2 is FQNEAQ. This CDR3 contains 14 residues. Trimming removed 5 bases from V and 2 bases from J; junction bases left unmatched: 6. The chain's CDR3 is CASSNRQGPYEQYF. The CDR3 DNA follows: TGTGCCAGCAGCAACCGACAGGGTCCCTACGAGCAGTACTTC.

Comment on this clone: This sample includes further DNA sequences coding for the same CDR3. The V call is TRBV6-5, the J call TRBJ1-3; D uncertain. The length of the CDR3 is 15 residues. V lost 0 bases, J lost 4 bases, and 10 bases lay in between. The germline gives CDR1 MNHEY, CDR2 SVGAGI. CDR3 in DNA: TGTGCCAGCAGTTACTCTCGGACCGGGGGAAACACCATATATTTT. Protein: CASSYSRTGGNTIYF.

This clone was seen more than once but under ten times. The chain couples TRBV19 to TRBJ1-5, with a tentative D call TRBD1 (5 bases). The V end was cut by 3 bases, the J end by 0 bases, with 21 bases between. This CDR3 is 19 amino acids long. Germline loops: CDR1 LNHDA, CDR2 SQIVND (reference sequence). The CDR3 reads CASSIGRGRGGYSNQPQHF. For the CDR3, the DNA is TGTGCCAGTAGTATCGGCCGGGGCCGTGGGGGTTATAGCAATCAGCCCCAGCATTTT.

V is TRBV19 and J is TRBJ2-1; 8 bases line up with TRBD1. Trimming cost V 4 bases and J 9 bases; bases outside gene matches: 8. Germline assignment: CDR1 LNHDA and CDR2 SQIVND (reference sequence). This CDR3 comprises 14 residues. The CDR3 DNA reads as TGTGCCAGTAGTACCACGGGCGACAGGGGTGAGCAGTTCTTC. Translation: CASSTTGDRGEQFF.